This is a list of T cell receptor beta chains from one sample in a study of TIL therapy for anti-PD-1-resistant metastatic lung cancer. Sequencing was performed with immunoSEQ multiplex PCR; in TCRdb, only in-frame clones are kept and a portion is missing. The sample yields approximately 12,000 clones, about 54% seen once. Sample: tumor tissue, taken at baseline. These receptors originate from a person between 30 and 79 years old with non-small cell lung cancer. CDR3s include the opening cysteine and the closing phenylalanine or tryptophan. The D gene is left open where the match is weak. Size tells how often a clone was seen (once, few, many) or the class of an expanded clone, and some rows leave it out.

j_gene | v_gene | d_gene | abundance | CDR3aa | CDR3nt
TRBJ1-2 | TRBV11-2 | - | - | CASSLGVGYTF | TGTGCCAGCAGCTTAGGGGTCGGCTACACCTTC
TRBJ1-3 | TRBV2 | - | few | CASSDGGSGNTIYF | TGTGCCAGCAGTGACGGAGGCTCTGGAAACACCATATATTTT
TRBJ1-1 | TRBV27 | TRBD1 | - | CASGIDTGGNTEAFF | TGTGCCAGCGGCATTGATACAGGGGGGAACACTGAAGCTTTCTTT
TRBJ2-1 | TRBV18 | TRBD1 | - | CASSPPSGQLIYNEQFF | TGTGCCAGCTCACCCCCCTCGGGACAGCTAATTTACAATGAGCAGTTCTTC
TRBJ1-3 | TRBV6-5 | TRBD1 | - | CASQSGQGTYTIYF | TGTGCCAGCCAGAGCGGACAGGGCACATACACCATATATTTT
TRBJ1-2 | TRBV6-5 | - | - | CASSPRVNGYTF | TGTGCCAGCAGTCCCCGGGTGAATGGCTACACCTTC
TRBJ1-4 | TRBV6-6 | - | - | CASTHTREKLFF | TGTGCCAGCACCCACACGCGTGAAAAACTGTTTTTT
TRBJ1-6 | TRBV6-1 | - | - | CASSVRGSSYNSPLHF | TGTGCCAGCAGTGTGAGGGGGAGCTCCTATAATTCACCCCTCCACTTT
TRBJ1-2 | TRBV27 | TRBD1 | - | CASSLLRGLTGGTPGDGYTF | TGTGCCAGCAGTTTATTAAGGGGCCTGACAGGGGGCACGCCGGGAGATGGCTACACCTTC
TRBJ2-5 | TRBV18 | TRBD2 | few | CASSPLAGVQETQYF | TGTGCCAGCTCACCCTTAGCGGGAGTCCAAGAGACCCAGTACTTC
TRBJ2-5 | TRBV4-1 | - | few | CASSQQGWETQYF | TGCGCCAGCAGCCAACAGGGGTGGGAGACCCAGTACTTC
TRBJ1-2 | TRBV7-9 | TRBD1 | - | CASSPQGVTNYGYTF | TGTGCCAGCAGTCCTCAGGGGGTCACTAACTATGGCTACACCTTC
TRBJ2-3 | TRBV5-8 | - | - | CASNRREATDTQYF | TGTGCCAGCAATCGTAGGGAAGCCACAGATACGCAGTATTTT
TRBJ2-2 | TRBV5-6 | TRBD2 | - | CASSLVSRGAGELFF | TGTGCCAGCAGCTTGGTTTCGCGGGGGGCCGGGGAGCTGTTTTTT
TRBJ2-2 | TRBV7-9 | - | - | CASSLGGRPGELFF | TGTGCCAGCAGCTTAGGAGGGCGCCCCGGGGAGCTGTTTTTT
TRBJ2-7 | TRBV28 | - | few | CASSLGNRPPREQYF | TGTGCCAGCAGTTTAGGTAACAGACCTCCCCGGGAGCAGTACTTC
TRBJ1-6 | TRBV19 | - | - | CASSMERASSYNSPLHF | TGTGCCAGTAGTATGGAAAGGGCGAGCTCCTATAATTCACCCCTCCACTTT
TRBJ2-2 | TRBV10-3 | - | - | CAISRQDNTGELFF | TGTGCCATTTCCCGACAGGATAACACCGGGGAGCTGTTTTTT
TRBJ1-6 | TRBV6-6 | - | medium-sized | CASSRQGSSYNSPLHF | TGTGCCAGCAGCCGTCAAGGGAGCTCCTATAATTCACCCCTCCACTTT
TRBJ2-7 | TRBV12-3/TRBV12-4 | TRBD1 | - | CASKGTASYEQYF | TGTGCCAGCAAGGGGACAGCATCCTACGAGCAGTACTTC
TRBJ1-2 | TRBV5-5 | TRBD1 | once | CASSPWDSNYGYTF | TGTGCCAGCAGCCCGTGGGACAGCAACTATGGCTACACCTTC
TRBJ1-2 | TRBV9 | - | - | CASSGDQGMKGYTF | TGTGCCAGCAGCGGAGACCAGGGTATGAAGGGCTACACCTTC
TRBJ1-5 | TRBV10-2 | TRBD1 | - | CASSGWTGGSGNQPQHF | TGCGCCAGCAGTGGATGGACAGGGGGCAGTGGCAATCAGCCCCAGCATTTT
TRBJ2-3 | TRBV27 | - | once | CASSKYRSHASSTDTQYF | TGTGCCAGCAGCAAATACCGGAGCCACGCTTCTAGCACAGATACGCAGTATTTT
TRBJ2-7 | TRBV6-5 | TRBD1 | - | CASSYGTGSNEQYF | TGTGCCAGCAGTTACGGGACAGGGTCTAACGAGCAGTACTTC
TRBJ1-1 | TRBV3-1/TRBV3-2 | - | - | CASSQDQRNTEAFF | TGTGCCAGCAGCCAAGATCAGAGGAACACTGAAGCTTTCTTT
TRBJ2-1 | TRBV7-8 | - | few | CASRSSGLPYNEQFF | TGTGCCAGCAGGTCCTCTGGCCTGCCCTACAATGAGCAGTTCTTC
TRBJ2-5 | TRBV28 | TRBD2 | once | CATHSGRRIQETQYF | TGTGCCACTCATAGCGGGAGGCGTATCCAAGAGACCCAGTACTTC
TRBJ1-6 | TRBV30 | - | once | CAWSIGEVRSSPLHF | TGTGCCTGGAGTATCGGGGAGGTCCGGAGTTCACCCCTCCACTTT
TRBJ1-4 | TRBV18 | - | - | CASSRTGPNEKLFF | TGTGCCAGCTCCCGCACGGGGCCTAATGAAAAACTGTTTTTT
TRBJ1-3 | TRBV19 | TRBD1 | - | CASRAGTGRTISGNTIYF | TGTGCCAGTAGAGCCGGGACAGGGCGTACCATCTCTGGAAACACCATATATTTT
TRBJ2-1 | TRBV18 | TRBD2 | few | CASSPYLAGSNEQFF | TGTGCCAGCTCACCATACCTAGCGGGATCGAATGAGCAGTTCTTC
TRBJ1-2 | TRBV5-1 | - | few | CASSLTGGANYGYTF | TGCGCCAGCAGCTTGACGGGCGGAGCTAACTATGGCTACACCTTC